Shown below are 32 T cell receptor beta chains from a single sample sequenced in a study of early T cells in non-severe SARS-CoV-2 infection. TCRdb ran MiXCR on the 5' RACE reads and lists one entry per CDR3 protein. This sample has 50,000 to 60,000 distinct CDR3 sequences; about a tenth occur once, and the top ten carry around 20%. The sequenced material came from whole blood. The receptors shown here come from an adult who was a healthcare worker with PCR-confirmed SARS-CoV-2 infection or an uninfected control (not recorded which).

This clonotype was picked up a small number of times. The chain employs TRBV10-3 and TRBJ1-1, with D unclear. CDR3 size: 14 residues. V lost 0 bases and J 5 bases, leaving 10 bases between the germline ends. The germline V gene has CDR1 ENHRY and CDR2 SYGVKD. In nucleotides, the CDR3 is TGTGCCATCAGTGAGTCGACTTCGGGTACTGAAGCTTTCTTT. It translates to CAISESTSGTEAFF.

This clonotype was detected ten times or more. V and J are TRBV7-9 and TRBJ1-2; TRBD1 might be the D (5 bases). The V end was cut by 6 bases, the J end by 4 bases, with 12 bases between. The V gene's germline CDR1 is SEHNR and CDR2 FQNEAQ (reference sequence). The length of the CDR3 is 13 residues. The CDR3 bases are TGTGCCAGCAGTCCGGGGGAGCCCTATGGCTACACCTTC. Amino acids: CASSPGEPYGYTF.

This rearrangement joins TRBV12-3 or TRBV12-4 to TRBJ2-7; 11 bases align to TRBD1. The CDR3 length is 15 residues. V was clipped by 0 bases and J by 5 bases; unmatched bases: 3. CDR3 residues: CASSLAGTGGNEQYF. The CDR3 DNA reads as TGTGCCAGCAGTTTAGCAGGGACAGGGGGTAACGAGCAGTACTTC.

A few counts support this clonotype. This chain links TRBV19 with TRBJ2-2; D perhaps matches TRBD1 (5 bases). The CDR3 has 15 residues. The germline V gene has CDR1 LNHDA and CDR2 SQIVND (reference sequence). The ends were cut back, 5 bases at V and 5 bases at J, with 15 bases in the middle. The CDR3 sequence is CASSPLGLGTGELFF. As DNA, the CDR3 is TGTGCCAGTAGTCCCTTGGGGCTCGGGACCGGGGAGCTGTTTTTT. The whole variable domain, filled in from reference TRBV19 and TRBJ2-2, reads DGGITQSPKYLFRKEGQNVTLSCEQNLNHDAMYWYRQDPGQGLRLIYYSQIVNDFQKGDIAEGYSVSREKKESFPLTVTSAQKNPTAFYLCASSPLGLGTGELFFGEGSRLTVL.

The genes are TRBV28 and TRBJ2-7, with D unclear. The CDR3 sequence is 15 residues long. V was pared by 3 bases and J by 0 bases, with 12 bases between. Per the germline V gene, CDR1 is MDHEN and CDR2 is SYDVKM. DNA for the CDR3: TGTGCCAGCAGTTTCAGACTTCCCGTCTCCTACGAGCAGTACTTC. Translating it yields CASSFRLPVSYEQYF.

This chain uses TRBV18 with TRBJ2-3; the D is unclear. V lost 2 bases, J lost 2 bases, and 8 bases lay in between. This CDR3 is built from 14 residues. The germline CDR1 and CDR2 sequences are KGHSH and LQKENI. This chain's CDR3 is CASSPDSSTDTQYF. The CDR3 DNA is TGTGCCAGCTCACCAGACTCTTCCACAGATACGCAGTATTTT.

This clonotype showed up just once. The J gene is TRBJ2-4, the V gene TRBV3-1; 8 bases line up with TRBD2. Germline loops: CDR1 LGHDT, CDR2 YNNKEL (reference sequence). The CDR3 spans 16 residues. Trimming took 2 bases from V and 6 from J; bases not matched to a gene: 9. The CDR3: CASSQPLGAGGNIQYF. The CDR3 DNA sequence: TGTGCCAGCAGCCAACCCCTAGGGGCGGGGGGAAACATTCAGTACTTC. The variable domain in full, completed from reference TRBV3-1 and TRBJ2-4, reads DTAVSQTPKYLVTQMGNDKSIKCEQNLGHDTMYWYKQDSKKFLKIMFSYNNKELIINETVPNRFSPKSPDKAHLNLHINSLELGDSAVYFCASSQPLGAGGNIQYFGAGTRLSVL.

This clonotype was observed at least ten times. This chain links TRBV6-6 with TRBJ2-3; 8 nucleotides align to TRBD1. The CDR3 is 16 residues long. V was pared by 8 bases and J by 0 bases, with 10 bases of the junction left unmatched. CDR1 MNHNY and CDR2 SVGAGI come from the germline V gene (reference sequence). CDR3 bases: TGTGCCAGCTGCTCGCTGGGACAGGTGAGCACAGATACGCAGTATTTT. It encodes CASCSLGQVSTDTQYF.

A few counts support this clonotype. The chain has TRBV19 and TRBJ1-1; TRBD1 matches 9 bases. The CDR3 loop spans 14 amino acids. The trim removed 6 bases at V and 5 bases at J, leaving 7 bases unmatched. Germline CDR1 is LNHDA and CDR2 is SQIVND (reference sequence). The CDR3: CASRTGTGITEAFF. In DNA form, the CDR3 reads TGTGCCAGTAGGACCGGGACAGGGATTACTGAAGCTTTCTTT.

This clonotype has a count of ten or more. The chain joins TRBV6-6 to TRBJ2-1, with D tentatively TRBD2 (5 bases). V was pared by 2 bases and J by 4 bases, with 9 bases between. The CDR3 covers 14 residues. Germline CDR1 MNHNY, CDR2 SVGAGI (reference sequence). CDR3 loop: CASSYTGTYNEQFF. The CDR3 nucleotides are TGTGCCAGCAGTTACACGGGAACTTACAATGAGCAGTTCTTC.

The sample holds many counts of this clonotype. In DNA, the CDR3 is TGTGCCAGCAGTGAACCGGGGACAGACGGGACCCAGTACTTC. Its protein product is CASSEPGTDGTQYF. This rearrangement joins TRBV6-4 to TRBJ2-5; 7 positions agree with TRBD1. Trimming at V came to 3 bases and at J to 7 bases, leaving 8 bases not matched to a gene. Germline loops: CDR1 MRHNA, CDR2 SNTAGT. The CDR3 is 14 amino acids.

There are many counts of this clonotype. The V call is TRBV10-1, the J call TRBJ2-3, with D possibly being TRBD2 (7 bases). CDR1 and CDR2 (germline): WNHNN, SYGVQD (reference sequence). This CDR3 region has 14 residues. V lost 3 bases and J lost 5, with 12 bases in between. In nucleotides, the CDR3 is TGCGCCAGCAGTGACTGGGGGGGCGAAGATACGCAGTATTTT. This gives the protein CASSDWGGEDTQYF.

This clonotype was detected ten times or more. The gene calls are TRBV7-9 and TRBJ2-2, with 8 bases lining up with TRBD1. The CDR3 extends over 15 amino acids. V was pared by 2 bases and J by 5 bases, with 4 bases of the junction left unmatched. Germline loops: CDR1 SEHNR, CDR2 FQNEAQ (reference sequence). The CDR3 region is CASSLNRGFTGELFF. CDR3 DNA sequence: TGTGCCAGCAGCTTAAACAGGGGGTTTACCGGGGAGCTGTTTTTT. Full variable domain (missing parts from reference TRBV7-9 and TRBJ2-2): DTGVSQNPRHKITKRGQNVTFRCDPISEHNRLYWYRQTLGQGPEFLTYFQNEAQLEKSRLLSDRFSAERPKGSFSTLEIQRTEQGDSAMYLCASSLNRGFTGELFFGEGSRLTVL.

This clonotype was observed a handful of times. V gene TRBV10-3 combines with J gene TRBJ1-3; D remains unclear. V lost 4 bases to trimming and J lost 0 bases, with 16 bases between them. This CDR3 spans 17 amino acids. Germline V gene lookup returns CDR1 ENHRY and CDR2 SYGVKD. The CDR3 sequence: CAISASRPSTSGNTIYF. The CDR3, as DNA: TGTGCCATCAGTGCTTCGAGACCGTCCACCTCTGGAAACACCATATATTTT.

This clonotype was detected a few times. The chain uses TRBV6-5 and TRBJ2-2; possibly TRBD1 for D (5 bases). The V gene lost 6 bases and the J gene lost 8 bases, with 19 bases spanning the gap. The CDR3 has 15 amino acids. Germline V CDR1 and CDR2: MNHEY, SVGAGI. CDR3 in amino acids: CASSQGVGMAGELFF. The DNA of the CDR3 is TGTGCCAGCAGCCAGGGCGTGGGAATGGCTGGGGAGCTGTTTTTT.

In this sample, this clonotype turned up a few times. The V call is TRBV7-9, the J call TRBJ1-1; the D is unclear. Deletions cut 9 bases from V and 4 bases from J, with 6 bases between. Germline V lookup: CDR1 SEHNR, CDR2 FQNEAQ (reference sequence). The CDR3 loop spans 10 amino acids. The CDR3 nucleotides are TGTGCCAGTAAGGGCACTGAAGCTTTCTTT. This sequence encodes CASKGTEAFF.

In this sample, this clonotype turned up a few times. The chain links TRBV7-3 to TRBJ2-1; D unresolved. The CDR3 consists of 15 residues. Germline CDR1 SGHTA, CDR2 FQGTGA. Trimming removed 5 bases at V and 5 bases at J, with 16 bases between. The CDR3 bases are TGTGCCAGCAGCATTAACGGGCCAAATGACAATGAGCAGTTCTTC. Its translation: CASSINGPNDNEQFF.

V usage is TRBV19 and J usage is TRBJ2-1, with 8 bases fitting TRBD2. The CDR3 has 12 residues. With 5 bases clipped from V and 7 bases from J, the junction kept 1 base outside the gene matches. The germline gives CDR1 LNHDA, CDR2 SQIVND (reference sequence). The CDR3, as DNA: TGTGCCAGTAGTTCGGGGGGGAATGAGCAGTTCTTC. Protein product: CASSSGGNEQFF.

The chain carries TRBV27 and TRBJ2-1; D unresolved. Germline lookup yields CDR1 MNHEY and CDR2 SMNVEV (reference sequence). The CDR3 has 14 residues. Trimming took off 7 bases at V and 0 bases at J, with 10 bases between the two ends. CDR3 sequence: CASTLSSSYNEQFF. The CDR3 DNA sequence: TGTGCCAGCACTCTCTCAAGCTCCTACAATGAGCAGTTCTTC.

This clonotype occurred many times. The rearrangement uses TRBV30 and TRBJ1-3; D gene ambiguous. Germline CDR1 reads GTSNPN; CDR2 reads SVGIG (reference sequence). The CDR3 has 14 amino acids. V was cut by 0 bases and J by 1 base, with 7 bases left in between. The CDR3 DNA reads TGTGCCTGGAGTGTAGCGACATCTGGAAACACCATATATTTT. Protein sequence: CAWSVATSGNTIYF.

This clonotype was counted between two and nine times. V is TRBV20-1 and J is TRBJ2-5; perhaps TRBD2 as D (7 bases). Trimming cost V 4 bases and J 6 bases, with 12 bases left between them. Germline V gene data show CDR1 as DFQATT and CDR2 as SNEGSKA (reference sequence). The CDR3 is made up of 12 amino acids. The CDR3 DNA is TGCAGTGCTAACCGGGGGGCACAGACCCAGTACTTC. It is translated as CSANRGAQTQYF.

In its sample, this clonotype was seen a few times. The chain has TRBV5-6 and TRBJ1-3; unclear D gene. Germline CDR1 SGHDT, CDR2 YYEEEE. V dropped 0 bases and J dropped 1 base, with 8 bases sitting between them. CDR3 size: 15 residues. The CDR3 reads CASSLGGTSGNTIYF. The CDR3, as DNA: TGTGCCAGCAGCTTGGGCGGAACTTCTGGAAACACCATATATTTT.

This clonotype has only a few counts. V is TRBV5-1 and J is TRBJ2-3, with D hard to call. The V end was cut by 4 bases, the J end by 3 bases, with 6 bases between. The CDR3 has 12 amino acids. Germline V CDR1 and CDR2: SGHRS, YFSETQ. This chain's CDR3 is CASSPKTDTQYF. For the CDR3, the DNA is TGCGCCAGCAGCCCCAAGACAGATACGCAGTATTTT.

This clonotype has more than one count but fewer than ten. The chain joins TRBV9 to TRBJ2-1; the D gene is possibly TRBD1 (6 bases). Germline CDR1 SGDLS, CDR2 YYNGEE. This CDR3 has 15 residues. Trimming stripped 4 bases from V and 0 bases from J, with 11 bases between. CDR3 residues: CASSPLGASYNEQFF. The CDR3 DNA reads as TGTGCCAGCAGCCCTCTGGGGGCCTCCTACAATGAGCAGTTCTTC.

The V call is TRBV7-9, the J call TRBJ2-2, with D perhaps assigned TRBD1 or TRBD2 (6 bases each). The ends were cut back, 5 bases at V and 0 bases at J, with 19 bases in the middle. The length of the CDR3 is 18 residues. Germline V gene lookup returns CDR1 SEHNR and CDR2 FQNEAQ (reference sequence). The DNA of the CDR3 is TGTGCCAGCAGCCCCCGGGACACGGGAGACTCGAACACCGGGGAGCTGTTTTTT. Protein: CASSPRDTGDSNTGELFF.

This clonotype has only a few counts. CDR3 in DNA: TGTGCCAGCAGCTTAGAGCAGATCTCTGGAAACACCATATATTTT. Residues: CASSLEQISGNTIYF. The V gene is TRBV11-2, the J gene TRBJ1-3, with no clear D. The CDR3 runs to 15 residues. V was trimmed by 0 bases and J by 0 bases, leaving 6 bases between them. CDR1 SGHAT and CDR2 FQNNGV come from the germline V gene.

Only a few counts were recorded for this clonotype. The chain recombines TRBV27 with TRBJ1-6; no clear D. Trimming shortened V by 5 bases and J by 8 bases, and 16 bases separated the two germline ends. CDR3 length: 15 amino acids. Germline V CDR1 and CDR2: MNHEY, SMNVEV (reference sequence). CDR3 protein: CASSAAAGAHSPLHF. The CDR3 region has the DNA TGTGCCAGCAGTGCCGCGGCGGGAGCTCATTCACCCCTCCACTTT.

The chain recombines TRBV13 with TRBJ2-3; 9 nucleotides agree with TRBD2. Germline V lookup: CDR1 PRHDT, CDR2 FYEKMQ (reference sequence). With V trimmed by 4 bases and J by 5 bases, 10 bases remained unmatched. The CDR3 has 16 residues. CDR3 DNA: TGTGCCAGCAGCTCAACCACTAGCGGGTCTCAAGATACGCAGTATTTT. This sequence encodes CASSSTTSGSQDTQYF.

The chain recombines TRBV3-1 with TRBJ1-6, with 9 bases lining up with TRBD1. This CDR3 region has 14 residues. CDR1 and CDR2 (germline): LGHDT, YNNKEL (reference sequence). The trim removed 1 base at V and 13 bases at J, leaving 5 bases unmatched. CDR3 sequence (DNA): TGTGCCAGCAGCCAAGGACAGGGGGAGGGTCCCCTCCACTTT. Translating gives CASSQGQGEGPLHF.

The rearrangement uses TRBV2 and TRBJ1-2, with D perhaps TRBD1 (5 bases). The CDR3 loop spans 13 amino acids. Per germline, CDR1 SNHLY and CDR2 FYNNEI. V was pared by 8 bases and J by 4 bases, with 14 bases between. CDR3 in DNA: TGTGCCAGCTCCCGGGGGGAGTCCTATGGCTACACCTTC. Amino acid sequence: CASSRGESYGYTF.

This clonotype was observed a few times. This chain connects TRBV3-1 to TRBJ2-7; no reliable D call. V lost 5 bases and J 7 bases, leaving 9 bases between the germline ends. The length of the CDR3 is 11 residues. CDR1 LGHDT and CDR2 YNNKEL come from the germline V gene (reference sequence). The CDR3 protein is CASSAFGEQYF. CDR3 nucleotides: TGTGCCAGCAGCGCTTTCGGGGAGCAGTACTTC.

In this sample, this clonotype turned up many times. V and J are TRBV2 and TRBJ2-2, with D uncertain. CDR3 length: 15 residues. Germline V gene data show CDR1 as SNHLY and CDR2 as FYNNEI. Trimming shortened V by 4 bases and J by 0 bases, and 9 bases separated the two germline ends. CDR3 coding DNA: TGTGCCAGCAGTGCTGAAACATCGAACACCGGGGAGCTGTTTTTT. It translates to CASSAETSNTGELFF.